Following are 7 T cell receptor beta chains from one sample sequenced in a study of T cell responses to AZD1222 COVID-19 vaccine. The table came from immunoSEQ multiplex PCR; TCRdb's copy has only in-frame clones and leaves some out. The sample lists under 130,000 clones; around 90% were seen once. Sequenced here: peripheral blood, sampled on day 0 of AZD1222 vaccination. These receptor sequences come from an adult in good health.

The CDR3 protein is CASSLGQGLTEAFF. The CDR3 region has the DNA TGTGCCAGCAGCCTAGGACAGGGGTTGACTGAAGCTTTCTTT. This chain connects TRBV5-4 to TRBJ1-1, with 9 positions matching TRBD1. Germline V gene sequence: CDR1 SGHNT, CDR2 YYREEE (reference sequence). J gave up 5 bases and V 4 bases, and 6 bases lay outside the gene matches. The CDR3 runs 14 residues.

This clone occurred once. The chain couples TRBV19 to TRBJ1-4, with D unresolved. Germline CDR1 LNHDA, CDR2 SQIVND (reference sequence). V was pared by 6 bases and J by 4 bases, with 12 bases between. The CDR3 loop spans 14 amino acids. The CDR3 spells CASSPTVVNEKLFF. The CDR3 coding sequence is TGTGCCAGTAGCCCTACGGTGGTTAATGAAAAACTGTTTTTT.

The genes are TRBV7-2 and TRBJ2-5; D might be TRBD1 or TRBD2, each matching 5 bases. The CDR3 spans 14 residues. From germline, CDR1 is SGHTA and CDR2 FQGNSA. V dropped 6 bases and J dropped 5 bases, with 16 bases sitting between them. DNA for the CDR3: TGTGCCAGCAGTCAAATGTTAGGGACGGAGACCCAGTACTTC. Its translation is CASSQMLGTETQYF.

This clone has a handful of counts. The same CDR3 arises from other DNA sequences in this sample as well. V and J are TRBV20-1 and TRBJ2-7; TRBD2 matches at 8 bases. Germline V gene data show CDR1 as DFQATT and CDR2 as SNEGSKA (reference sequence). This CDR3 has 11 residues. Losses at the gene ends were 6 bases for V and 4 bases for J; bases not matched to a gene: 2. CDR3 protein: CSASGSYEQYF. CDR3 nucleotide sequence: TGCAGTGCGAGCGGGAGTTACGAGCAGTACTTC.

This clone was counted between two and nine times. The chain is built from TRBV7-9 and TRBJ2-1; TRBD2 matches at 7 bases. Trimming at V came to 5 bases and at J to 9 bases, leaving 22 bases not matched to a gene. There are 18 residues in the CDR3. From germline, CDR1 is SEHNR and CDR2 FQNEAQ (reference sequence). CDR3 sequence: CASSPPPRLGGSTGEQFF. The CDR3 bases are TGTGCCAGCAGCCCCCCCCCGCGGTTGGGCGGGAGCACTGGTGAGCAGTTCTTC. Looking up the rest from reference TRBV7-9 and TRBJ2-1 gives the full variable domain: DTGVSQNPRHKITKRGQNVTFRCDPISEHNRLYWYRQTLGQGPEFLTYFQNEAQLEKSRLLSDRFSAERPKGSFSTLEIQRTEQGDSAMYLCASSPPPRLGGSTGEQFFGPGTRLTVL.

This clone appeared once. The chain has TRBV10-3 and TRBJ2-4; no firm D call. CDR3 length: 13 amino acids. V was pared by 4 bases and J by 8 bases, with 12 bases between. CDR1 ENHRY and CDR2 SYGVKD come from the germline V gene. This CDR3 reads CAISGPRSDIQYF. The DNA of the CDR3 is TGTGCCATCAGTGGCCCCAGATCGGACATTCAGTACTTC.

This clone showed up just once. The chain carries TRBV5-1 and TRBJ2-7, with a weak D call TRBD1 (5 bases). Germline CDR1 is SGHRS and CDR2 is YFSETQ. This CDR3 contains 15 residues. V dropped 0 bases and J dropped 2 bases, with 12 bases sitting between them. CDR3 in DNA: TGCGCCAGCAGCTTGGCCCAGGGAATACCCTACGAGCAGTACTTC. This translates into CASSLAQGIPYEQYF. The full variable domain, completed using reference TRBV5-1 and TRBJ2-7, is KAGVTQTPRYLIKTRGQQVTLSCSPISGHRSVSWYQQTPGQGLQFLFEYFSETQRNKGNFPGRFSGRQFSNSRSEMNVSTLELGDSALYLCASSLAQGIPYEQYFGPGTRLTVT.